This T cell receptor beta chain emerged from a study of tumor-infiltrating lymphocytes in localized non-small cell lung cancer. In the study overall: Resected tumor was paired with non-adjacent uninvolved lung from the same patient. Study outcomes and limitations: T-cell fraction did not differ between immunotypes IM1 and IM2.

Concerning this clone: Antigen specificity is unknown.

The assay was immunoSEQ multiplex PCR, and TCRdb's table has in-frame clones only and misses some. This sample carries 5,000 to 6,500 clones, around 66% of them seen once, and the ten largest clones take roughly 13%. The V end lost 0 bases, the J end lost 7 bases, and 13 bases lay between the germline ends. Germline values: CDR1 SGHRS, CDR2 YFSETQ. CDR3 length equals 15 residues. This sequence was found in a human donor with non-small cell lung cancer. The rearrangement uses TRBV5-1 and TRBJ1-4; maybe TRBD1 (6 bases). The sample was uninvolved lung tissue not adjacent to the tumor. The DNA for the CDR3 is TGCGCCAGCAGCTTGGTCGGGGGCAACGGTGAAAAACTGTTTTTT. This sequence encodes CASSLVGGNGEKLFF.